This TCR beta chain originates from a study of T cell responses to AZD1222 COVID-19 vaccine. The CDR3 is 14 residues long. Germline assignment: CDR1 SQVTM and CDR2 ANQGSEA. The ends lost 6 bases at V and 5 bases at J; junction bases unmatched: 8. A word on this clone: The antigen remains undetermined.

Sequencing used immunoSEQ multiplex PCR; TCRdb keeps in-frame clones, though not all of them. The sample has approximately 160,000 clones, more than 85% seen once. Study observations and caveats: Spike was spanned by vaccine-associated CD4 TCRs, with dominance at 160-218 and 743-854.

The genes are TRBV29-1 and TRBJ2-2; TRBD1 agrees at 8 bases. The source material was peripheral blood, sampled on day 0 of AZD1222 vaccination. This sequence originates from an adult in good health. The CDR3 loop reads CSVVRDRGTGELFF. CDR3 nucleotide sequence: TGCAGCGTCGTTCGAGACAGGGGTACCGGGGAGCTGTTTTTT.